Sequencing of this T cell receptor beta chain was carried out in a study of T cells in Graves' hyperthyroidism and ophthalmopathy. The CDR3 spans 13 residues. Germline V CDR1 and CDR2: DFQATT, SNEGSKA (reference sequence). V was pared by 3 bases and J by 1 base, with 9 bases between. TCR beta CDR3 regions were amplified from RNA. With the HTBI primer set, the TCR CDR3 went through a first round of RT-PCR. TCRdb ran MiXCR on the multiplex PCR reads and lists one entry per CDR3 protein. This table holds about 290,000 distinct CDR3 sequences, about 15% found once. This clonotype was counted at least ten times.

The sequence derives from a woman aged 45-60 years with Graves' hyperthyroidism that later progressed to Graves' ophthalmopathy. The V call is TRBV20-1, the J call TRBJ1-1, with unresolved D. The specimen was blood. The DNA of the CDR3 is TGCAGTGCTAGCCAGGACCCGAACACTGAAGCTTTCTTT. This gives the protein CSASQDPNTEAFF.